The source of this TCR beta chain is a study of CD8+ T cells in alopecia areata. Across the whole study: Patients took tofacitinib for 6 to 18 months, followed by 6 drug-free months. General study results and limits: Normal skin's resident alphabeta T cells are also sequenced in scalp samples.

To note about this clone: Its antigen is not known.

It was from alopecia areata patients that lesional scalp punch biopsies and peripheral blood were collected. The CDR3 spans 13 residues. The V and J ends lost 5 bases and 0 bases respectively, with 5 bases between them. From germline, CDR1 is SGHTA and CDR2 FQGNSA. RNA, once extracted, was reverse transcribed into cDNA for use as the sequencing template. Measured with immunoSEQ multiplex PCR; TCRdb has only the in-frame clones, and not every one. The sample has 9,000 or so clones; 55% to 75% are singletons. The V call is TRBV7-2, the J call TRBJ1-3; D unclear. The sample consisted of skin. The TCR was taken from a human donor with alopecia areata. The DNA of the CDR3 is TGTGCCAGCAGCATCCGCTCTGGAAACACCATATATTTT. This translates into CASSIRSGNTIYF.